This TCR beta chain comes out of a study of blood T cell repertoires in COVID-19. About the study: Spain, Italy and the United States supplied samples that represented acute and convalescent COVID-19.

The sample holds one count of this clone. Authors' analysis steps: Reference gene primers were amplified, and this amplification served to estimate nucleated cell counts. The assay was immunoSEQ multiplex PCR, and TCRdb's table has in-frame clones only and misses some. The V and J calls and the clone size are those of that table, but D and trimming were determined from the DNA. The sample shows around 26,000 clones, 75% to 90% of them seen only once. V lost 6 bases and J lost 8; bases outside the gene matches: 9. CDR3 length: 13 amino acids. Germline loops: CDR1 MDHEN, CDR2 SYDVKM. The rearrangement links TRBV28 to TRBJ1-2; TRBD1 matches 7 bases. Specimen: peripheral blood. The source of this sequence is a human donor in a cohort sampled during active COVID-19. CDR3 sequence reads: CASRKDRVRGYTF. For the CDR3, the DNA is TGTGCCAGCAGGAAAGACAGGGTGCGGGGCTACACCTTC.